This T cell receptor (beta chain) is drawn from a study of blood T cell repertoires in COVID-19. Authors' analysis steps: Estimation of nucleated cell counts relied on the amplification of reference gene primers. Sequencing used immunoSEQ multiplex PCR; TCRdb keeps in-frame clones, though not all of them. V and J calls and clone size are those listed in that table; D and trimming were worked out from the DNA. The table shows about 110,000 clones, with 85% to 90% occurring only once. CDR3 length equals 14 residues. Germline CDR1 is KGHSH and CDR2 is LQKENI. Trimming pared 4 bases from V and 2 bases from J, leaving 9 bases between.

The sequenced sample consisted of peripheral blood. The chain combines TRBV18 with TRBJ2-1; no clear D. The clonotype comes from a human donor in a cohort sampled during active COVID-19. The CDR3 loop reads CASSRRSTYNEQFF. CDR3 nucleotide sequence: TGTGCCAGCTCACGTCGGAGTACCTACAATGAGCAGTTCTTC.